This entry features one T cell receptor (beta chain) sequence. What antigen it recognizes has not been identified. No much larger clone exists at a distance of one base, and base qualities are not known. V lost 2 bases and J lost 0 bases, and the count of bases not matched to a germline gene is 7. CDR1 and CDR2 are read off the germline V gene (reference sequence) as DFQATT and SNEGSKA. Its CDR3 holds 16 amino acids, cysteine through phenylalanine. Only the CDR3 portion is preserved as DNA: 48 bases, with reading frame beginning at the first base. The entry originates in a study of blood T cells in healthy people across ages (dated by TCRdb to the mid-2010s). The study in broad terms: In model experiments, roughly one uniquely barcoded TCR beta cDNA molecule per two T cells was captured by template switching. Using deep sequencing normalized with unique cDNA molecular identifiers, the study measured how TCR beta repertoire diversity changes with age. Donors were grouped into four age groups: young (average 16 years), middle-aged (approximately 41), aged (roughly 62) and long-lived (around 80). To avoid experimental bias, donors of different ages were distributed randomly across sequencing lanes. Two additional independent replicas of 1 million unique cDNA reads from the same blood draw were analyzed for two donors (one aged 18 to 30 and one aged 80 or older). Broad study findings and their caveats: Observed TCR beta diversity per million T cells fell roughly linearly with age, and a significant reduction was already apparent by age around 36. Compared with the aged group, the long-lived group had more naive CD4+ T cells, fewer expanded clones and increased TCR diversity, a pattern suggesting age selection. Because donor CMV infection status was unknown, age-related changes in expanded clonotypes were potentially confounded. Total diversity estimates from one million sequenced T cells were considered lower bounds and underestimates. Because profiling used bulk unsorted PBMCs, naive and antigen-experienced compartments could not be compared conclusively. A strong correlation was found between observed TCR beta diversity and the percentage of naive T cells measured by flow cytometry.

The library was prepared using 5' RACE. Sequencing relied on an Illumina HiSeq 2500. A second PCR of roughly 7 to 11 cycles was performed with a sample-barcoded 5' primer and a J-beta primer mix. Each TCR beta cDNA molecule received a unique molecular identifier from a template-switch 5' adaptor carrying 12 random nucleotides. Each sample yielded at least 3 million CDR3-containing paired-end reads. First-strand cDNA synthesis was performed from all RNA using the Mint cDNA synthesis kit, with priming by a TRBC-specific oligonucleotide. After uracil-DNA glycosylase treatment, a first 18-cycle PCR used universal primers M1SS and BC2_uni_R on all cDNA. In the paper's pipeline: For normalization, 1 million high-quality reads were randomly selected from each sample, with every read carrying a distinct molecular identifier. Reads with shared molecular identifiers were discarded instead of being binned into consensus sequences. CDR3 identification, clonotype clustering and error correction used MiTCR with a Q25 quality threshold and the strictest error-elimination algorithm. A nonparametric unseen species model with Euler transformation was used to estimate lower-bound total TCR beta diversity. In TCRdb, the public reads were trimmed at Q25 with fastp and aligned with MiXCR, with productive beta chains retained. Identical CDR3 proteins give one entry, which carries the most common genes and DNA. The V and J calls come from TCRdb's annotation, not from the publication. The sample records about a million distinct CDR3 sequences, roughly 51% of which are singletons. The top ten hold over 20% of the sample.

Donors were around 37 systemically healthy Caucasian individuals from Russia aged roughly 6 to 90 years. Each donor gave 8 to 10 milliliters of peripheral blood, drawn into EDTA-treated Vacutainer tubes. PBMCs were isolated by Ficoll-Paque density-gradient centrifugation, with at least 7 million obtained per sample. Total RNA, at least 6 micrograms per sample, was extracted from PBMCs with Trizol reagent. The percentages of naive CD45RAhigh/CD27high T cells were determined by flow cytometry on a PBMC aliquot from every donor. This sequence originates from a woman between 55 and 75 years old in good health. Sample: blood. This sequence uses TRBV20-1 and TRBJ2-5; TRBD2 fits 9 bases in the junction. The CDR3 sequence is CSARSLAGVNQETQYF. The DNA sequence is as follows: TGCAGTGCTAGATCGTTAGCGGGAGTGAACCAAGAGACCCAGTACTTC.